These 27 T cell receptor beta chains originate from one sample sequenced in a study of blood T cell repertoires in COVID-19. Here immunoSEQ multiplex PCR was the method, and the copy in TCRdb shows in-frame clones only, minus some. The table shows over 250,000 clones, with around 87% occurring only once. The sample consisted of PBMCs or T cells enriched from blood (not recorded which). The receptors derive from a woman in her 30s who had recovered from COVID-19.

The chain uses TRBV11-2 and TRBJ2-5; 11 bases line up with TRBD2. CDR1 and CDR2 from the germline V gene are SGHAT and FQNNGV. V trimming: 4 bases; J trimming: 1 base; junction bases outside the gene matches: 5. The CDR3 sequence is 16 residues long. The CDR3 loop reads CASSSISGGVQETQYF. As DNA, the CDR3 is TGTGCCAGCAGCTCAATTAGCGGGGGGGTCCAAGAGACCCAGTACTTC.

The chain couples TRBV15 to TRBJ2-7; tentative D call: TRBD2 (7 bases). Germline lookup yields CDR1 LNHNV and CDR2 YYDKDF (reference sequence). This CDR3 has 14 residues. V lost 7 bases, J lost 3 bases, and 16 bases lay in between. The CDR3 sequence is CATMEGGGYYEQYF. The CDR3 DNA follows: TGTGCCACCATGGAAGGGGGAGGGTACTACGAGCAGTACTTC.

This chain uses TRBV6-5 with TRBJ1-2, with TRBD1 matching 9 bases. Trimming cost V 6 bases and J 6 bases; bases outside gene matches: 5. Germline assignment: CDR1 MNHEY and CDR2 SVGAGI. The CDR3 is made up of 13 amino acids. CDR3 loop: CASRNRGPDGYTF. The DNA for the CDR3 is TGTGCCAGCAGGAACAGGGGGCCGGATGGCTACACCTTC.

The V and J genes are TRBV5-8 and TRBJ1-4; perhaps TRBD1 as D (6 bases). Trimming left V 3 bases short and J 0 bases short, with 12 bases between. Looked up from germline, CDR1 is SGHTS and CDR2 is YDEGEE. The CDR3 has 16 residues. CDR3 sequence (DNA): TGTGCCAGCAGCTCAGACAGGATAGCAACTAATGAAAAACTGTTTTTT. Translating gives CASSSDRIATNEKLFF.

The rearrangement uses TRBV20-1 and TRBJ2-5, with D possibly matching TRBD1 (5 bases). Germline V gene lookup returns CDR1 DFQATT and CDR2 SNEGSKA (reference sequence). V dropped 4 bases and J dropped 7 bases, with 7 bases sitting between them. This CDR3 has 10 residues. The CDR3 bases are TGCAGTGCTACCCAGGGGACCCAGTACTTC. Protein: CSATQGTQYF.

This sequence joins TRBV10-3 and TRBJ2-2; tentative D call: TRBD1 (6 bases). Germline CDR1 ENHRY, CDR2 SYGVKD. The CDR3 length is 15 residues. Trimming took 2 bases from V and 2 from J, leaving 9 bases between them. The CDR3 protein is CAISEIRGNTGELFF. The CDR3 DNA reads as TGTGCCATCAGTGAGATCAGGGGAAACACCGGGGAGCTGTTTTTT.

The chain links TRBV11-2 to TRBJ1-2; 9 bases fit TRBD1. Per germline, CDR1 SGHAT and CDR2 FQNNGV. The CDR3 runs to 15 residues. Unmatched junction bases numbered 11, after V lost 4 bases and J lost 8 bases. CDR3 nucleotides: TGTGCCAGCAGCTCTTACCGGGACAGGGACAGCGGCTACACCTTC. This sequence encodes CASSSYRDRDSGYTF.

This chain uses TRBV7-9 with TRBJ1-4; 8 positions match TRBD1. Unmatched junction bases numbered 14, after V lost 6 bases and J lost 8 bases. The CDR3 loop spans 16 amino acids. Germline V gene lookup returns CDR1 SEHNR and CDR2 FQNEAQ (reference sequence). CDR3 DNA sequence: TGTGCCAGCAGTTTTCCCGGGGACAGGAGTAAGGAAAAACTGTTTTTT. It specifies CASSFPGDRSKEKLFF.

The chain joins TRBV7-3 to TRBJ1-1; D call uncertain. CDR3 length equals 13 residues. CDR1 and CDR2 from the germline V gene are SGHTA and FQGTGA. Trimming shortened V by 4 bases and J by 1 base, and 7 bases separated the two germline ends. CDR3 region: CASSSQSNTEAFF. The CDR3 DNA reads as TGTGCCAGCAGCTCCCAGTCGAACACTGAAGCTTTCTTT.

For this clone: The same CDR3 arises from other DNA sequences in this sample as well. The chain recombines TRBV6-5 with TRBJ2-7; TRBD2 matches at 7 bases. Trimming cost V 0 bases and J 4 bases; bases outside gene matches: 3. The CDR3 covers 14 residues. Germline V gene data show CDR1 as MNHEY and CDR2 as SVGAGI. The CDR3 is CASSYSGRGYEQYF. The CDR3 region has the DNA TGTGCCAGCAGTTACTCGGGGCGGGGGTACGAGCAGTACTTC.

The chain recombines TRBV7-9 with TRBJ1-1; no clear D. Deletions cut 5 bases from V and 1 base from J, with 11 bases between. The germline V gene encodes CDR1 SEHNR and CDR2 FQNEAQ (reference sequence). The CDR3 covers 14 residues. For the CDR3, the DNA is TGTGCCAGCAGCGTGCTACAGCCGAACACTGAAGCTTTCTTT. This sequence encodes CASSVLQPNTEAFF.

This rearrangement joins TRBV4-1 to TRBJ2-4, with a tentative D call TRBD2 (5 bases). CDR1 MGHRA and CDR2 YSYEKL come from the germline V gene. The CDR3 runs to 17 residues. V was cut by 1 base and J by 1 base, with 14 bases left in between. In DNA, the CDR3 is TGCGCCAGCAGCCAAGGTAACCAGAGAGGGGCCAAAAACATTCAGTACTTC. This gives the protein CASSQGNQRGAKNIQYF.

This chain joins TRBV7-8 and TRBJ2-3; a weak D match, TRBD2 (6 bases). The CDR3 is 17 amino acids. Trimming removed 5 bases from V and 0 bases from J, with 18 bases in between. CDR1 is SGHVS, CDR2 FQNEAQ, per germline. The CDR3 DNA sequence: TGTGCCAGCAGCCCAATATTAGCAGGACTAAGCACAGATACGCAGTATTTT. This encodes CASSPILAGLSTDTQYF.

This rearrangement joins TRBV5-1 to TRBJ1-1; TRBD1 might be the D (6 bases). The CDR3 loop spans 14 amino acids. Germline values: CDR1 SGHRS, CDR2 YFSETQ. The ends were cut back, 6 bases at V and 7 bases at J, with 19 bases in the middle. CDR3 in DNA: TGCGCCAGCATGACCTCGACAGGAGGTGGTGAAGCTTTCTTT. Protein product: CASMTSTGGGEAFF. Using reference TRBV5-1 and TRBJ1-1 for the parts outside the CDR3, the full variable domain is KAGVTQTPRYLIKTRGQQVTLSCSPISGHRSVSWYQQTPGQGLQFLFEYFSETQRNKGNFPGRFSGRQFSNSRSEMNVSTLELGDSALYLCASMTSTGGGEAFFGQGTRLTVV.

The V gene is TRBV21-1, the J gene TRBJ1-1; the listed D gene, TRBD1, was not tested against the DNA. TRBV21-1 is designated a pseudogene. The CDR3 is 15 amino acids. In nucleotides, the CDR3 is TGTGCAGGGGCGTGTACGGATCACATGAACACTGAAGCTTTCTTT. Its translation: CAGACTDHMNTEAFF.

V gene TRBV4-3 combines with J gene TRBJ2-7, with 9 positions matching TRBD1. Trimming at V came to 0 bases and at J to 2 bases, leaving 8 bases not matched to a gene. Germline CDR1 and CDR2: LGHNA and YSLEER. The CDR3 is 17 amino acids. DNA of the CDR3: TGCGCCAGCAGCCAAGATATTTCCCGGACAGGGGCCTACGAGCAGTACTTC. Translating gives CASSQDISRTGAYEQYF.

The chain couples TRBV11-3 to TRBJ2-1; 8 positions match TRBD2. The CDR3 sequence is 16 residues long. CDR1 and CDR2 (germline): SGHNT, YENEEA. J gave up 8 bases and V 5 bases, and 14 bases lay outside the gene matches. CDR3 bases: TGTGCCAGCAGCAACGGGCGGGGGGCCATCCAGCATGAGCAGTTCTTC. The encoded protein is CASSNGRGAIQHEQFF.

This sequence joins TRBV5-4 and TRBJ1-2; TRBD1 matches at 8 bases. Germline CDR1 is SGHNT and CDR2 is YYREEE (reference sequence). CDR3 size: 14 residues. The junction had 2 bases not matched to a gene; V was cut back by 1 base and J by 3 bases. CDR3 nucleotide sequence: TGTGCCAGCAGCTTGCAGGGGGCTCACTATGGCTACACCTTC. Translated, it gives CASSLQGAHYGYTF.

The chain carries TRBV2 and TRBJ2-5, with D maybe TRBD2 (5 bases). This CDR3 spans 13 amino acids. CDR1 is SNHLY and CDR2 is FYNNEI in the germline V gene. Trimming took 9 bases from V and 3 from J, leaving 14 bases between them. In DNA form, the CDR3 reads TGTGCCAGTGCCGGCCAGAGGGAAGAGACCCAGTACTTC. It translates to CASAGQREETQYF.

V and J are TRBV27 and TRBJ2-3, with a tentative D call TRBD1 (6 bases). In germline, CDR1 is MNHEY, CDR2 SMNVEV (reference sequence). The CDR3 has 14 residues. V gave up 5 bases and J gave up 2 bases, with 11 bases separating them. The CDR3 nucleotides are TGTGCCAGCAGTCAGGGGACCGCCACAGATACGCAGTATTTT. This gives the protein CASSQGTATDTQYF.

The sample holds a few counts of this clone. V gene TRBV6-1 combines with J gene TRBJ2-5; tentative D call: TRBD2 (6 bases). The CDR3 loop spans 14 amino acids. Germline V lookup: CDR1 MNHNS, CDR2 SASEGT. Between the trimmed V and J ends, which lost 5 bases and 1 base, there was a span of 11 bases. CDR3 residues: CASSSGGIQETQYF. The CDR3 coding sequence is TGTGCCAGCAGTAGTGGGGGGATCCAAGAGACCCAGTACTTC.

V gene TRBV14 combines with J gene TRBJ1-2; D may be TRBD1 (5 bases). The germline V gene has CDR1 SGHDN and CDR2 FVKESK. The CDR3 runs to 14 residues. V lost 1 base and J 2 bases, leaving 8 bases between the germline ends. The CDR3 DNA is TGTGCCAGCAGCCAAGCAGGGCACAACTATGGCTACACCTTC. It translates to CASSQAGHNYGYTF.

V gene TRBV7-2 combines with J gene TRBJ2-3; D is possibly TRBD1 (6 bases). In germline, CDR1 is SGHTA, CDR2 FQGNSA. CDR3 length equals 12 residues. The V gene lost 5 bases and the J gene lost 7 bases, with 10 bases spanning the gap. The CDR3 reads CASSRTDNTQYF. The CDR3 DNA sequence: TGTGCCAGCAGCCGGACAGATAATACGCAGTATTTT.

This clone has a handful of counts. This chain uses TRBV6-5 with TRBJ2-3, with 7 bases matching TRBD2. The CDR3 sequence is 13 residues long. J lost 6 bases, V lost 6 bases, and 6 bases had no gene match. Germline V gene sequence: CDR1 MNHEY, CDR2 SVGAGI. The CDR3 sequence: CASSPTSVDTQYF. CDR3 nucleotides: TGTGCCAGCAGCCCCACTAGCGTTGATACGCAGTATTTT.

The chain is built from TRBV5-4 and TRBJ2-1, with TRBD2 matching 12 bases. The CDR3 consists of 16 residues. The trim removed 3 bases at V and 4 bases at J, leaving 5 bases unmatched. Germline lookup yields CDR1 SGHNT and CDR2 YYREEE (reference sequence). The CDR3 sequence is CASSSLGTSGYNEQFF. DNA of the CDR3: TGTGCCAGCAGCTCTCTGGGGACTAGCGGGTACAATGAGCAGTTCTTC. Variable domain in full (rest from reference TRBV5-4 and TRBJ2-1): ETGVTQSPTHLIKTRGQQVTLRCSSQSGHNTVSWYQQALGQGPQFIFQYYREEENGRGNFPPRFSGLQFPNYSSELNVNALELDDSALYLCASSSLGTSGYNEQFFGPGTRLTVL.

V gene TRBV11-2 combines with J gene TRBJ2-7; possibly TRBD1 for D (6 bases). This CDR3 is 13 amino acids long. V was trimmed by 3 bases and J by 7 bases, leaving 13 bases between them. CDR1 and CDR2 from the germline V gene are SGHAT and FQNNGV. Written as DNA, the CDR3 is TGTGCCAGCAGCTTTACAGGGATAGGAGAGCAGTACTTC. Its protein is CASSFTGIGEQYF.

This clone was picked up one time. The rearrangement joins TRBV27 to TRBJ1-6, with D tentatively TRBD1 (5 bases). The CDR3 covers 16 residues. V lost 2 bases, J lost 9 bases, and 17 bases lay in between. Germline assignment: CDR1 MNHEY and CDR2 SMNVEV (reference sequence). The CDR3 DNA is TGTGCCAGCAGTTTACTCCCAGGGATTTCTGGTTCACCCCTCCACTTT. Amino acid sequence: CASSLLPGISGSPLHF.